This record covers a single T cell receptor beta chain. The CDR3 totals 14 residues. Trimming removed 5 bases at V and 6 bases at J, with 13 bases between. CDR1 and CDR2 from the germline V gene are MNHEY and SMNVEV (reference sequence). This record comes from a study of control samples from healthy donors and cancer patients. The protocol was immunoSEQ multiplex PCR, while the TCRdb copy is restricted to in-frame clones and leaves out a portion. The table shows 170,000 or so clones, with 85% to 95% occurring only once. The specimen sequenced was blood. V is TRBV27 and J is TRBJ2-2, with D perhaps matching TRBD1 (6 bases). The TCR was taken from a woman aged 18-35 years in good health. The CDR3 DNA reads TGTGCCAGCAGTCCATTACAGGGAGCCGGGGAGCTGTTTTTT. Its protein is CASSPLQGAGELFF.